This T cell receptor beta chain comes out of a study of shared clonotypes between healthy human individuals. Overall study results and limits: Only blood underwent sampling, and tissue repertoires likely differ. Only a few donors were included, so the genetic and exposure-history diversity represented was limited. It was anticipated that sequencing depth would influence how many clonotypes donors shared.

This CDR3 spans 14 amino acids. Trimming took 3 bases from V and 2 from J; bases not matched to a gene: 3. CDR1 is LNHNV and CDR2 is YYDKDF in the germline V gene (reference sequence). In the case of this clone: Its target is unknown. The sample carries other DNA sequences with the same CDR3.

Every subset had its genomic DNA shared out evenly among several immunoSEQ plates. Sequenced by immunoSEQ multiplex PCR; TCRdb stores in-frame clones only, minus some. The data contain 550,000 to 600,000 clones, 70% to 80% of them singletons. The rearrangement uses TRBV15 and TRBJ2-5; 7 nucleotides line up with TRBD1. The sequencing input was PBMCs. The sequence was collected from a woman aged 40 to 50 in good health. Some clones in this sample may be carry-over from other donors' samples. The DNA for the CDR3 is TGTGCCACCAGCAGGGTCAGGGGGCAAGAGACCCAGTACTTC. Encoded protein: CATSRVRGQETQYF.